These 21 T cell receptor beta chains originate from one sample sequenced in a study of PD-L1 blockade in urothelial cancer. Method: immunoSEQ multiplex PCR; TCRdb's copy keeps in-frame clones and lacks some. Seen here are 65,000 to 85,000 clones, about 91% observed once, and the top ten hold 0.87%. This sample's time point: peripheral blood 6 weeks after treatment start. This material consisted of PBMCs, taken around atezolizumab (anti-PD-L1) treatment. All receptors come from a woman of 80 years or more with urothelial cancer.

The rearrangement joins TRBV2 to TRBJ1-1, with 7 positions matching TRBD1. After removal of 6 bases from V and 1 base from J, the junction contained 5 bases not matched to a gene. This CDR3 region has 14 residues. In germline, CDR1 is SNHLY, CDR2 FYNNEI. The CDR3: CASSVYRGNTEAFF. CDR3 coding DNA: TGTGCCAGCAGCGTCTACAGGGGGAACACTGAAGCTTTCTTT.

The chain links TRBV15 to TRBJ2-7; 9 bases line up with TRBD1. Germline loops: CDR1 LNHNV, CDR2 YYDKDF (reference sequence). The V and J ends lost 4 bases and 5 bases, in that order; junction bases with no gene match: 9. The CDR3 is 15 amino acids. The DNA of the CDR3 is TGTGCCACCAGCAAGCCGGGACAGGGCCCGAACGAGCAGTACTTC. Protein product: CATSKPGQGPNEQYF.

The genes are TRBV2 and TRBJ2-2; TRBD1 matches 10 bases. The junction had 7 bases not matched to a gene; V was cut back by 10 bases and J by 2 bases. Looked up from germline, CDR1 is SNHLY and CDR2 is FYNNEI. The CDR3 covers 15 residues. CDR3 nucleotide sequence: TGTGCCATGCGGGGGGACAGGGGTAACACCGGGGAGCTGTTTTTT. Amino acid sequence: CAMRGDRGNTGELFF.

The chain joins TRBV28 to TRBJ2-6; TRBD2 aligns across 7 bases. Germline loops: CDR1 MDHEN, CDR2 SYDVKM. J lost 0 bases, V lost 5 bases, and 7 bases had no gene match. The CDR3 is 17 residues long. In nucleotides, the CDR3 is TGTGCCAGCAGTGCTGGCGGGAGCAGCTCTGGGGCCAACGTCCTGACTTTC. It translates to CASSAGGSSSGANVLTF.

The chain combines TRBV5-4 with TRBJ2-5; 11 bases agree with TRBD2. The CDR3 sequence is 17 residues long. V dropped 0 bases and J dropped 3; count of bases not matched to a gene: 7. CDR1 is SGHNT and CDR2 is YYREEE in the germline V gene (reference sequence). The CDR3: CASSLGPTSGVEETQYF. The CDR3 nucleotides are TGTGCCAGCAGCTTGGGTCCGACTAGCGGGGTTGAAGAGACCCAGTACTTC. Full variable domain (rest looked up from reference TRBV5-4 and TRBJ2-5): ETGVTQSPTHLIKTRGQQVTLRCSSQSGHNTVSWYQQALGQGPQFIFQYYREEENGRGNFPPRFSGLQFPNYSSELNVNALELDDSALYLCASSLGPTSGVEETQYFGPGTRLLVL.

The gene calls are TRBV30 and TRBJ2-7, with TRBD1 matching 9 bases. The CDR3 loop spans 16 amino acids. The V segment lost 2 bases and the J segment 3 bases; nucleotides outside the gene matches: 11. The germline CDR1 and CDR2 sequences are GTSNPN and SVGIG (reference sequence). The CDR3 spells CAWSFTDRGSSYEQYF. Here the CDR3 DNA reads TGTGCCTGGAGTTTCACCGACAGGGGGAGCAGCTACGAGCAGTACTTC.

The chain links TRBV5-1 to TRBJ2-1, with D perhaps TRBD1 (5 bases). Germline CDR1 and CDR2: SGHRS and YFSETQ. The CDR3 is 18 amino acids. V was clipped by 4 bases and J by 5 bases, with 25 bases between them. The CDR3 coding sequence is TGCGCCAGCAGCCCTGGCCCCCGACAGTCAAGAGACAACAATGAGCAGTTCTTC. It is translated as CASSPGPRQSRDNNEQFF.

This chain links TRBV28 with TRBJ2-7, with D unresolved. The CDR3 totals 14 residues. Germline V gene sequence: CDR1 MDHEN, CDR2 SYDVKM. Deletions cut 8 bases from V and 0 bases from J, with 14 bases between. This CDR3 is CASVFRGGSYEQYF. The CDR3 nucleotides read TGTGCCAGCGTTTTTAGAGGCGGCTCCTACGAGCAGTACTTC.

The chain has TRBV5-1 and TRBJ2-4, with 7 nucleotides matching TRBD1. J was trimmed by 6 bases and V by 4 bases; bases with no gene match: 7. The germline gives CDR1 SGHRS, CDR2 YFSETQ. This CDR3 contains 14 residues. CDR3: CASSPGTATNIQYF. CDR3 DNA: TGCGCCAGCAGCCCGGGGACAGCAACAAACATTCAGTACTTC.

The rearrangement joins TRBV2 to TRBJ2-1; 8 nucleotides match TRBD2. The trim removed 3 bases at V and 8 bases at J, leaving 9 bases unmatched. Germline CDR1 reads SNHLY; CDR2 reads FYNNEI. CDR3 length: 15 amino acids. CDR3 protein: CASSDPGRATYEQFF. For the CDR3, the DNA is TGTGCCAGCAGTGACCCCGGGAGGGCCACCTATGAGCAGTTCTTC.

The rearrangement uses TRBV6-1 and TRBJ1-3; a possible D gene is TRBD1 (6 bases). CDR3 size: 15 residues. The V and J ends lost 2 bases and 4 bases respectively, with 12 bases between them. Germline V CDR1 and CDR2: MNHNS, SASEGT. The CDR3 nucleotides are TGTGCCAGCAGTGAAAGGGGGAGAAGGGGAAACACCATATATTTT. Its translation: CASSERGRRGNTIYF.

The rearrangement joins TRBV19 to TRBJ2-1, with 12 bases aligning to TRBD2. Germline V gene sequence: CDR1 LNHDA, CDR2 SQIVND (reference sequence). The CDR3 loop spans 16 amino acids. V gave up 5 bases and J gave up 7 bases; unmatched junction bases: 9. CDR3 coding DNA: TGTGCCAGTAGTCCTCCGGGACTAGCGGGCAGGAATGAGCAGTTCTTC. It translates to CASSPPGLAGRNEQFF.

This sequence joins TRBV25-1 and TRBJ2-3, with D possibly being TRBD2 (6 bases). V lost 3 bases, J lost 5 bases, and 12 bases lay in between. Germline V CDR1 and CDR2: MGHDK, SYGVNS. This CDR3 contains 14 residues. Here the CDR3 DNA reads TGTGCCAGCAGTGACGCGACTAGAGGAGATACGCAGTATTTT. Amino acid sequence: CASSDATRGDTQYF.

This chain links TRBV5-1 with TRBJ1-1, with TRBD1 matching 9 bases. The V segment lost 4 bases and the J segment 7 bases; nucleotides outside the gene matches: 5. The germline V gene encodes CDR1 SGHRS and CDR2 YFSETQ. CDR3 size: 13 residues. The CDR3 DNA reads TGCGCCAGCAGCGCCCGGACAGGGGTTGAAGCTTTCTTT. Its translation is CASSARTGVEAFF.

The chain uses TRBV10-3 and TRBJ1-1; a weak D match, TRBD1 (5 bases). The CDR3 totals 14 residues. Germline-derived CDR1 and CDR2 are ENHRY and SYGVKD. Trimming stripped 8 bases from V and 4 bases from J, with 17 bases between. The CDR3, as DNA: TGTGCCATCGGGATGGGCAGGGATGGCACTGAAGCTTTCTTT. Protein product: CAIGMGRDGTEAFF.

V gene TRBV7-6 combines with J gene TRBJ2-2; 10 nucleotides agree with TRBD2. CDR1 and CDR2 from the germline V gene are SGHVS and FNYEAQ. The CDR3 is made up of 15 amino acids. Unmatched junction bases numbered 3, after V lost 2 bases and J lost 6 bases. The CDR3 bases are TGTGCCAGCAGCTTATCTAGCGGGAGTTCCGGGGAGCTGTTTTTT. This codes for CASSLSSGSSGELFF.

The chain combines TRBV18 with TRBJ1-5; D is unresolved. The CDR3 extends over 14 amino acids. Trimming removed 3 bases from V and 5 bases from J, with 11 bases in between. Germline V gene lookup returns CDR1 KGHSH and CDR2 LQKENI. The CDR3 sequence: CASSPRPGDQPQHF. The CDR3 coding sequence is TGTGCCAGCTCACCCCGCCCAGGCGATCAGCCCCAGCATTTT.

The chain recombines TRBV27 with TRBJ1-1; 9 bases are shared with TRBD1. Trimming removed 5 bases from V and 2 bases from J; junction bases left unmatched: 9. Germline CDR1 and CDR2: MNHEY and SMNVEV (reference sequence). The CDR3 length is 16 residues. As DNA, the CDR3 is TGTGCCAGCAGTCGGACAGGGGTAGGGGCAAACACTGAAGCTTTCTTT. It yields the protein CASSRTGVGANTEAFF.

This sequence joins TRBV19 and TRBJ1-5, with 7 bases lining up with TRBD1. Germline V lookup: CDR1 LNHDA, CDR2 SQIVND (reference sequence). Trimming cost V 5 bases and J 4 bases; bases outside gene matches: 5. This CDR3 contains 14 residues. This CDR3 reads CASSPTGVNQPQHF. The DNA for the CDR3 is TGTGCCAGTAGTCCCACAGGGGTTAATCAGCCCCAGCATTTT.

This chain connects TRBV2 to TRBJ1-5, with D hard to call. V dropped 5 bases and J dropped 4 bases, with 18 bases sitting between them. Germline CDR1 is SNHLY and CDR2 is FYNNEI. CDR3 length: 16 amino acids. CDR3 in DNA: TGTGCCAGCAGTCTTAGGGTCAATCGGGGAAATCAGCCCCAGCATTTT. This gives the protein CASSLRVNRGNQPQHF. The complete variable domain, with remaining parts taken from reference TRBV2 and TRBJ1-5, reads EPEVTQTPSHQVTQMGQEVILRCVPISNHLYFYWYRQILGQKVEFLVSFYNNEISEKSEIFDDQFSVERPDGSNFTLKIRSTKLEDSAMYFCASSLRVNRGNQPQHFGDGTRLSIL.

The chain has TRBV27 and TRBJ2-3; TRBD2 is a possible D gene (6 bases). Germline-derived CDR1 and CDR2 are MNHEY and SMNVEV (reference sequence). The CDR3 is 16 residues long. V lost 6 bases to trimming and J lost 1 base, with 17 bases between them. DNA of the CDR3: TGTGCCAGCAGCCGGTTGGGGACTCGAGGCACAGATACGCAGTATTTT. Translated, it gives CASSRLGTRGTDTQYF.